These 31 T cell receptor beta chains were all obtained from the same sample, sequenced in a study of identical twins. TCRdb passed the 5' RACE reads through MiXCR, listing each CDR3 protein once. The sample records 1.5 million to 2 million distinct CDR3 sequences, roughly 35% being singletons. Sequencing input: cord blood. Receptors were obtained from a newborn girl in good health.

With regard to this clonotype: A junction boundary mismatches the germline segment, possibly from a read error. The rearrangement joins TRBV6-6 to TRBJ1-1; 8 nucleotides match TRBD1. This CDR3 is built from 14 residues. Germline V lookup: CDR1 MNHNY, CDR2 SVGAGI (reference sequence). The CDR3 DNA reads TGTGCCGGCAGCCTGGACAGGGTGGCGACTGAAGCTTTCTTT. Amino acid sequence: CAGSLDRVATEAFF.

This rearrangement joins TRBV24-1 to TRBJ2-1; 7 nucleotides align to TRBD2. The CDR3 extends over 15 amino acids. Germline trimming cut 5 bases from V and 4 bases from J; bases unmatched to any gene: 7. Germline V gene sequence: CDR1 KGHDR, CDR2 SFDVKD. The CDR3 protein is CATSAAGALYNEQFF. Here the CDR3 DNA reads TGTGCCACCAGTGCCGCGGGAGCGCTTTACAATGAGCAGTTCTTC.

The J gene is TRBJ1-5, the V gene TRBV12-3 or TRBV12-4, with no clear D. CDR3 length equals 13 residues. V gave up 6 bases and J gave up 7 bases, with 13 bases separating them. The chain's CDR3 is CASSPTQIQPQHF. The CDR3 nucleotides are TGTGCCAGCAGCCCAACCCAAATACAGCCCCAGCATTTT.

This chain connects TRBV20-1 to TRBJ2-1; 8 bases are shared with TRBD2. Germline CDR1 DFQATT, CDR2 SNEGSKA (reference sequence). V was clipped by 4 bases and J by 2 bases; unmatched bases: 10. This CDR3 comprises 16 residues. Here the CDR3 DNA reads TGCAGTGCTACCAGCCGACTAGCGATTACCTACAATGAGCAGTTCTTC. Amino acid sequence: CSATSRLAITYNEQFF.

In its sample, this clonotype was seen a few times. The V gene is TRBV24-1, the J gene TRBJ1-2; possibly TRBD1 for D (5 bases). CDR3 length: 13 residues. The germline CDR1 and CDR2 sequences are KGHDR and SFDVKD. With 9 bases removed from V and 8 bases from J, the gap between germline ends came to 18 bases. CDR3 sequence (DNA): TGTGCCACCCAGAGGGACCAAAGTTGGGGCTACACCTTC. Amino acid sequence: CATQRDQSWGYTF.

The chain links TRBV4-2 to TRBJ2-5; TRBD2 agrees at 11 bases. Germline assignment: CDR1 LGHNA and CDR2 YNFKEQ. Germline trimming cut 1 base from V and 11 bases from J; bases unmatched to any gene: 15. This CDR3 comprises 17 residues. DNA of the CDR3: TGTGCCAGCAGCCAAGTCCCACTAGCGGGAGATTTAAATGAGCAGTACTTC. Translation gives CASSQVPLAGDLNEQYF.

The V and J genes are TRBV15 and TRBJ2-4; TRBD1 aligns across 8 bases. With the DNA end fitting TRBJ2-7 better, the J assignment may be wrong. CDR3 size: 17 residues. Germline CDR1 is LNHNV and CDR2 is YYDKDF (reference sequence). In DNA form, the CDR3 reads TGTGCCACCAGCAGAGATAGGGACAGGTATTTGGTAAACGAGCAGTACTTC. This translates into CATSRDRDRYLVNEQYF.

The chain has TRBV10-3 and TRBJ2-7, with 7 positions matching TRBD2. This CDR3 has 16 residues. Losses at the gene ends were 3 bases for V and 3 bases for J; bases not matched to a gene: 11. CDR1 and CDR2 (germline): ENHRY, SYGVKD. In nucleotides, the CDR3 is TGTGCCATCAGTGAAGGGGTCAGCGGGGTTCGCTACGAGCAGTACTTC. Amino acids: CAISEGVSGVRYEQYF.

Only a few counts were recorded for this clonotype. CDR3 nucleotide sequence: TGTGCCAGCAGTTACTCCCCTGATCCCTGGGTTAGGAAGGATACGCAGTATTTT. Amino acids: CASSYSPDPWVRKDTQYF. The rearrangement joins TRBV6-5 to TRBJ2-3; no clear D gene. V lost 0 bases and J lost 6, with 22 bases in between. The CDR3 consists of 18 residues. In germline, CDR1 is MNHEY, CDR2 SVGAGI.

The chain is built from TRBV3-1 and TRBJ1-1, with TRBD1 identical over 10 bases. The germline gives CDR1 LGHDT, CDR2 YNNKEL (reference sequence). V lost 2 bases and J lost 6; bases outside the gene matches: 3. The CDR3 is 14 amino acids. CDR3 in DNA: TGTGCCAGCAGCCAACGACAGGGGGCTGCTGAAGCTTTCTTT. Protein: CASSQRQGAAEAFF.

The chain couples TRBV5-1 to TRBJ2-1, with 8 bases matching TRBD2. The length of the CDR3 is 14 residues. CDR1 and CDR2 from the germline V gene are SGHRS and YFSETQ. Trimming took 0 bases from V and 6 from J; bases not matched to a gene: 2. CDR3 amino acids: CASSLDGGGNEQFF. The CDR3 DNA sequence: TGCGCCAGCAGCTTGGACGGGGGGGGCAATGAGCAGTTCTTC. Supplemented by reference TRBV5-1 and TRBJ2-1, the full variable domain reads KAGVTQTPRYLIKTRGQQVTLSCSPISGHRSVSWYQQTPGQGLQFLFEYFSETQRNKGNFPGRFSGRQFSNSRSEMNVSTLELGDSALYLCASSLDGGGNEQFFGPGTRLTVL.

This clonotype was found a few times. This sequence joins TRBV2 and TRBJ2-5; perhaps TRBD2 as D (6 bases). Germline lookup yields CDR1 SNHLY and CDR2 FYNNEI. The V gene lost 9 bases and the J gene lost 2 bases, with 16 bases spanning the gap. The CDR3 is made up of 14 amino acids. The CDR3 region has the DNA TGTGCCAGGAACACCCAGCGGGTTCAAGAGACCCAGTACTTC. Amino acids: CARNTQRVQETQYF.

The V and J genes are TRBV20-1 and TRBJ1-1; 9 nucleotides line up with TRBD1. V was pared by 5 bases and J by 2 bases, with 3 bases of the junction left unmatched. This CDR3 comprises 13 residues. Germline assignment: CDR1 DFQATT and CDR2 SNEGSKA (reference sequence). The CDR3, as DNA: TGCAGTGCTGGACAGGGGATTAACACTGAAGCTTTCTTT. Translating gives CSAGQGINTEAFF.

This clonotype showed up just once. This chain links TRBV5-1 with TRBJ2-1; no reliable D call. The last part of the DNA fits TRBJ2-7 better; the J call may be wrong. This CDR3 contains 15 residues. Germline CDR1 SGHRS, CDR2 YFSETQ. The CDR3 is CASAIMTSSYNEQYF. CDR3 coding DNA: TGCGCCAGCGCCATCATGACGAGCTCCTACAATGAGCAGTACTTC.

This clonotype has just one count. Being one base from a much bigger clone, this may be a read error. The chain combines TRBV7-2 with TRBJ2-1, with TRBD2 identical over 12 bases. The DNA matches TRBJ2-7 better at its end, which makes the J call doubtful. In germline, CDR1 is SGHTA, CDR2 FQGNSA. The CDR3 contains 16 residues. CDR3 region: CASSLRLAGVYNEQYF. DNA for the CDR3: TGTGCCAGCAGCTTGCGACTAGCGGGGGTTTACAATGAGCAGTACTTC.

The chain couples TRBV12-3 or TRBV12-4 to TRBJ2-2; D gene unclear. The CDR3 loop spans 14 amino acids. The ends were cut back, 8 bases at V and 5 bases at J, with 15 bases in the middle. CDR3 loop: CASSNWAVTGELFF. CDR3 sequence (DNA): TGTGCCAGCTCCAATTGGGCAGTGACCGGGGAGCTGTTTTTT.

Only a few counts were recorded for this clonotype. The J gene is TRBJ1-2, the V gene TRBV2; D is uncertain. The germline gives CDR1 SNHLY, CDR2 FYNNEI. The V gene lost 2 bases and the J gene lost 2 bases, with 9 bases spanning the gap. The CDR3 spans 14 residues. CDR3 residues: CASSEWRQNYGYTF. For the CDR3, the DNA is TGTGCCAGCAGTGAATGGAGGCAGAACTATGGCTACACCTTC.

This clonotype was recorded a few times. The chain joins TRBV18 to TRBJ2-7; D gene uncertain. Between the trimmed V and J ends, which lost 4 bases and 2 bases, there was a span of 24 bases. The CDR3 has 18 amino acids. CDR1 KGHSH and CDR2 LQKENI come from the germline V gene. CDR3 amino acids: CASSHQAMAYLLAYEQYF. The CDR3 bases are TGTGCCAGCTCACACCAGGCTATGGCTTACCTACTCGCCTACGAGCAGTACTTC.

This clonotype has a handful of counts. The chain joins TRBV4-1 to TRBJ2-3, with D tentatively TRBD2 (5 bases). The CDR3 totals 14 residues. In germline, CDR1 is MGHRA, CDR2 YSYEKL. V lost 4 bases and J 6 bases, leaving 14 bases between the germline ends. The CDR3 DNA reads TGCGCCAGCAGCCTGGACTTTCCGGGGGATACGCAGTATTTT. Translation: CASSLDFPGDTQYF.

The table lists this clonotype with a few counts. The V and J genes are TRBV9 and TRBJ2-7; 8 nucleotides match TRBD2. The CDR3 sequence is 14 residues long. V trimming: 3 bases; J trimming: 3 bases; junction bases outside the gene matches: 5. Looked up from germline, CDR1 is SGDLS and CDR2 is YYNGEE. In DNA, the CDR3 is TGTGCCAGCAGCGCCTCGACTAGCGTCTACGAGCAGTACTTC. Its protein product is CASSASTSVYEQYF. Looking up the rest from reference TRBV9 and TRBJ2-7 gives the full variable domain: DSGVTQTPKHLITATGQRVTLRCSPRSGDLSVYWYQQSLDQGLQFLIQYYNGEERAKGNILERFSAQQFPDLHSELNLSSLELGDSALYFCASSASTSVYEQYFGPGTRLTVT.

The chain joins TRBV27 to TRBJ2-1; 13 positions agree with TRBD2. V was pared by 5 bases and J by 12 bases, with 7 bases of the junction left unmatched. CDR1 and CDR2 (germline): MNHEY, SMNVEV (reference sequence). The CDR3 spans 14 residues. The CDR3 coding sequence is TGTGCCAGCAGTACAGGACTAGCGGGAGCCTCGCAGTTCTTC. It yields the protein CASSTGLAGASQFF.

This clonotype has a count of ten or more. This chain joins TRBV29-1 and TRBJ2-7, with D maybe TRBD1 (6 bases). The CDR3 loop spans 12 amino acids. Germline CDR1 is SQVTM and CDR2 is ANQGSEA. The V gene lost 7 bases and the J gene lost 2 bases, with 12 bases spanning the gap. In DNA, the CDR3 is TGCAGCGCGACAGGCCCTCCCTACGAGCAGTACTTC. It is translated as CSATGPPYEQYF.

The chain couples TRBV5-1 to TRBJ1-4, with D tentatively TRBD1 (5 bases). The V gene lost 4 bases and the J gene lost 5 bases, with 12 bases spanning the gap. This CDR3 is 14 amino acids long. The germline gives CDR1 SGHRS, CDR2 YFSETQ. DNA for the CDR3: TGCGCCAGCAGCATCGGGACCTCCAATGAAAAACTGTTTTTT. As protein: CASSIGTSNEKLFF.

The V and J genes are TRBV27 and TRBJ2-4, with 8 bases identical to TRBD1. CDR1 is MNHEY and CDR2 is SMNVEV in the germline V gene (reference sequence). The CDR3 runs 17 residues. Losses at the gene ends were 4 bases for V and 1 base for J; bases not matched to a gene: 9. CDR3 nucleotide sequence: TGTGCCAGCAGTTCCCCCAGGGGGCAAGGGGCCAAAAACATTCAGTACTTC. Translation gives CASSSPRGQGAKNIQYF.

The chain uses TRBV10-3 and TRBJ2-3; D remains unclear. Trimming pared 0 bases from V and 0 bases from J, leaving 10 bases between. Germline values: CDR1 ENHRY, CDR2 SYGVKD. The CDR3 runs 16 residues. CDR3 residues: CAISESVGSSTDTQYF. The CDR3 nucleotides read TGTGCCATCAGTGAGTCTGTCGGGTCAAGCACAGATACGCAGTATTTT.

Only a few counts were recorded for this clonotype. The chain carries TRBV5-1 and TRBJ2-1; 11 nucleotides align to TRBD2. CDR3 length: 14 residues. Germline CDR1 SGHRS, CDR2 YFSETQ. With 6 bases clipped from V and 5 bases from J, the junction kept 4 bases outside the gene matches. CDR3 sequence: CASTKTSGNNEQFF. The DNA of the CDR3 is TGCGCCAGCACCAAGACTAGCGGGAACAATGAGCAGTTCTTC.

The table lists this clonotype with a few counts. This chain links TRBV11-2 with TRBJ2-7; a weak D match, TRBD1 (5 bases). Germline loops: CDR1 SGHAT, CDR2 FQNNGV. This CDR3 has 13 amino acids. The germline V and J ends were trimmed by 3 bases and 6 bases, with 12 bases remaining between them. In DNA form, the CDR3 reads TGTGCCAGCAGCTTCAAAGGGGAATCCGAGCAGTACTTC. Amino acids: CASSFKGESEQYF.

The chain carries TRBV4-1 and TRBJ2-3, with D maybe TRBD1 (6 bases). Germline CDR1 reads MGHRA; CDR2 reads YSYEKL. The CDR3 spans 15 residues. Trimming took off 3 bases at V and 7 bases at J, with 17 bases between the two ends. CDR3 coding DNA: TGCGCCAGCAGCCAGATGACAGGCCCAAGTCATACGCAGTATTTT. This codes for CASSQMTGPSHTQYF.

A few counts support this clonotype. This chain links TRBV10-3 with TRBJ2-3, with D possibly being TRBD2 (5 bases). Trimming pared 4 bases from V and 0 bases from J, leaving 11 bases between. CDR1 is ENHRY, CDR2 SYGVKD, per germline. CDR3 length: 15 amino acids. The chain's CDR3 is CAISVASPSTDTQYF. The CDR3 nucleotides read TGTGCCATCAGTGTAGCGTCCCCGAGCACAGATACGCAGTATTTT.

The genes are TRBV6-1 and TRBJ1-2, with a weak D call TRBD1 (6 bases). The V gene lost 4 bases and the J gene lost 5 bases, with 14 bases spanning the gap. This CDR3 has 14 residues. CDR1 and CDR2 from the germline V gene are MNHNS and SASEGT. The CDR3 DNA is TGTGCCAGCAGTGTTGGGACACCTGTTTATGGCTACACCTTC. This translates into CASSVGTPVYGYTF.

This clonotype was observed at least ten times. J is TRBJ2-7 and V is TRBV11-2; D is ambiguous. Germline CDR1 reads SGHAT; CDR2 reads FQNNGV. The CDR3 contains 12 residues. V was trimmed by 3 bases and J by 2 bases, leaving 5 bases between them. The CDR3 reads CASSFVTYEQYF. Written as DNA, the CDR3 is TGTGCCAGCAGCTTTGTGACCTACGAGCAGTACTTC.